The 10 T cell receptor beta chains presented below share a single source sample, sequenced in a study of T cell responses to AZD1222 COVID-19 vaccine. Generated by immunoSEQ multiplex PCR, the TCRdb table keeps only in-frame clones and is missing some. The data contain 250,000 to 300,000 clones, approximately 94% of them singletons. Here the sequenced sample was peripheral blood, taken 28 days after the second AZD1222 dose. These TCRs come from an adult who received the AZD1222 COVID-19 vaccine.

The chain has TRBV5-1 and TRBJ1-2; 11 bases match TRBD1. The trim removed 4 bases at V and 6 bases at J, leaving 8 bases unmatched. Germline V gene lookup returns CDR1 SGHRS and CDR2 YFSETQ. CDR3 length: 15 amino acids. In DNA, the CDR3 is TGCGCCAGCAGCCCCGGACAGGGGGCTTATGATGGCTACACCTTC. Translated: CASSPGQGAYDGYTF.

The rearrangement links TRBV5-4 to TRBJ1-6, with D possibly matching TRBD1 (5 bases). CDR3 length: 14 amino acids. Germline CDR1 reads SGHNT; CDR2 reads YYREEE (reference sequence). Deletions cut 5 bases from V and 7 bases from J, with 13 bases between. The CDR3 region is CASRPGTENSPLHF. The CDR3 DNA sequence: TGTGCCAGCAGGCCCGGGACTGAGAATTCACCCCTCCACTTT.

This chain links TRBV4-2 with TRBJ2-1, with 8 bases lining up with TRBD2. CDR3 size: 16 residues. Germline CDR1 is LGHNA and CDR2 is YNFKEQ. Trimming took 1 base from V and 2 from J; bases not matched to a gene: 4. This CDR3 is CASSQVSGGAYNEQFF. CDR3 DNA: TGTGCCAGCAGCCAAGTTTCCGGGGGGGCCTACAATGAGCAGTTCTTC.

The chain joins TRBV24-1 to TRBJ1-2, with TRBD1 identical over 7 bases. This CDR3 comprises 15 residues. V lost 3 bases, J lost 4 bases, and 7 bases stayed unmatched. Germline CDR1 is KGHDR and CDR2 is SFDVKD. CDR3 nucleotide sequence: TGTGCCACCAGTGATAGGACAGGCGGAAGCTATGGCTACACCTTC. This gives the protein CATSDRTGGSYGYTF.

The rearrangement links TRBV28 to TRBJ2-3; unclear D gene. Germline V gives CDR1 MDHEN, CDR2 SYDVKM. This CDR3 is built from 12 residues. V was pared by 6 bases and J by 4 bases, with 8 bases between. The CDR3, as DNA: TGTGCCAGCAGCCTCGGGCCAGATACGCAGTATTTT. This encodes CASSLGPDTQYF.

V usage is TRBV10-1 and J usage is TRBJ2-3; D is ambiguous. The CDR3 spans 14 residues. The V and J ends lost 2 bases and 2 bases respectively, with 8 bases between them. Germline V gene data show CDR1 as WNHNN and CDR2 as SYGVQD (reference sequence). CDR3 nucleotides: TGCGCCAGCAGTGAGGGCCTTCTCACAGATACGCAGTATTTT. Translated: CASSEGLLTDTQYF.

The genes are TRBV4-2 and TRBJ1-1; no clear D gene. The CDR3 length is 15 residues. In germline, CDR1 is LGHNA, CDR2 YNFKEQ. Trimming took 1 base from V and 3 from J, leaving 12 bases between them. CDR3 DNA: TGTGCCAGCAGCCAAGGGACGGGGAGGGACACTGAAGCTTTCTTT. Amino acids: CASSQGTGRDTEAFF.

The genes are TRBV5-1 and TRBJ2-1, with 7 bases identical to TRBD2. V shed 4 bases, J shed 9 bases, and the junction held 10 bases outside the gene matches. The germline CDR1 and CDR2 sequences are SGHRS and YFSETQ. This CDR3 is built from 14 residues. CDR3 sequence (DNA): TGCGCCAGCAGCCCGGCCGGAACTAGCGTTGAGCAGTTCTTC. Protein product: CASSPAGTSVEQFF. Based on the CDR3 plus reference TRBV5-1 and TRBJ2-1, the full variable domain is KAGVTQTPRYLIKTRGQQVTLSCSPISGHRSVSWYQQTPGQGLQFLFEYFSETQRNKGNFPGRFSGRQFSNSRSEMNVSTLELGDSALYLCASSPAGTSVEQFFGPGTRLTVL.

The CDR3 nucleotides are TGTGCCAGCAGTCCCGGGAGGGCCTGGGAGCAGTTCTTC. Translated: CASSPGRAWEQFF. This chain uses TRBV28 with TRBJ2-1; 8 bases are a match to TRBD2. CDR3 length: 13 residues. Per the germline V gene, CDR1 is MDHEN and CDR2 is SYDVKM. The junction had 7 bases not matched to a gene; V was cut back by 5 bases and J by 10 bases.

The chain combines TRBV10-3 with TRBJ1-2; the D gene is possibly TRBD1 (5 bases). V was shortened by 9 bases and J by 2 bases, with 10 bases between the two germline ends. The CDR3 sequence is 12 residues long. Germline loops: CDR1 ENHRY, CDR2 SYGVKD. Here the CDR3 DNA reads TGTGCCATGTCCGGGGGGAACTATGGCTACACCTTC. Translated: CAMSGGNYGYTF.